This T cell receptor (beta chain) was profiled in a study of blood T cell repertoires in COVID-19. Cohorts were based on clinical histories the participants reported. V was shortened by 3 bases and J by 0 bases, with 15 bases between the two germline ends. The germline V gene encodes CDR1 SGHNT and CDR2 YENEEA. This CDR3 has 18 amino acids. This clone was counted once. Libraries were prepared by immunoSEQ multiplex PCR; TCRdb keeps only in-frame clonotypes and omits some of them. The table has about half a million clones, 80% to 90% seen once. This sequence joins TRBV11-3 and TRBJ2-6; D not resolved. The sequence came from a woman aged 60-70 years who had recovered from COVID-19. Sequenced material: PBMCs or T cells enriched from blood (not recorded which). The CDR3 reads CASSFMVRSDSGANVLTF. The CDR3 DNA follows: TGTGCCAGCAGCTTTATGGTACGGAGTGACTCTGGGGCCAACGTCCTGACTTTC.